One sample yielded the 22 T cell receptor beta chains listed below, sequenced in a study of T cells in Graves' hyperthyroidism and ophthalmopathy. Researchers took RNA transcripts and amplified the TCR beta CDR3 regions from them. Initially, a first-round RT-PCR of the TCR CDR3 employed the HTBI primer set. TCRdb re-analysed the multiplex PCR reads in MiXCR, keeping a single row per CDR3 protein. The table has 150,000 to 200,000 distinct CDR3 sequences, 15% to 20% seen once. The sample consisted of blood. These receptors came from a woman aged 50 to 65 with Graves' hyperthyroidism.

The chain uses TRBV5-1 and TRBJ1-4, with D possibly matching TRBD1 (5 bases). The V end was cut by 1 base, the J end by 5 bases, with 15 bases between. This CDR3 is 16 amino acids long. CDR1 and CDR2 (germline): SGHRS, YFSETQ. CDR3 in DNA: TGCGCCAGCAGCTTGACCACCGGGGCAGTCAATGAAAAACTGTTTTTT. Amino acids: CASSLTTGAVNEKLFF.

In this sample, this clonotype turned up many times. The chain combines TRBV5-1 with TRBJ2-3; TRBD1 matches 8 bases. The J segment lost 2 bases and the V segment lost 3 bases, leaving 2 bases of the junction unmatched. The germline CDR1 and CDR2 sequences are SGHRS and YFSETQ. This CDR3 is 14 amino acids long. The CDR3 DNA follows: TGCGCCAGCAGCTGGACAGGGACCACAGATACGCAGTATTTT. Protein: CASSWTGTTDTQYF.

In this sample, this clonotype turned up a few times. The chain has TRBV9 and TRBJ2-2; D tentatively reads TRBD1 or TRBD2 (5 bases each). With 3 bases removed from V and 1 base from J, the gap between germline ends came to 13 bases. The CDR3 covers 16 residues. Germline values: CDR1 SGDLS, CDR2 YYNGEE. This CDR3 reads CASSGSRGENTGELFF. The CDR3 region has the DNA TGTGCCAGCAGCGGCAGTCGAGGGGAGAACACCGGGGAGCTGTTTTTT. Drawing the rest from reference TRBV9 and TRBJ2-2, the complete variable domain is DSGVTQTPKHLITATGQRVTLRCSPRSGDLSVYWYQQSLDQGLQFLIQYYNGEERAKGNILERFSAQQFPDLHSELNLSSLELGDSALYFCASSGSRGENTGELFFGEGSRLTVL.

J is TRBJ1-2 and V is TRBV25-1; maybe TRBD1 (6 bases). Germline loops: CDR1 MGHDK, CDR2 SYGVNS. The CDR3 length is 16 residues. Trimming shortened V by 2 bases and J by 4 bases, and 17 bases separated the two germline ends. The CDR3 protein is CASSEGGGWQIYGYTF. The CDR3 bases are TGTGCCAGCAGTGAAGGGGGGGGCTGGCAGATCTATGGCTACACCTTC.

The chain carries TRBV5-1 and TRBJ2-1; 11 nucleotides line up with TRBD2. J lost 9 bases, V lost 4 bases, and 3 bases had no gene match. The CDR3 loop spans 13 amino acids. From germline, CDR1 is SGHRS and CDR2 YFSETQ. The CDR3: CASSPGTSGEQFF. Here the CDR3 DNA reads TGCGCCAGCAGCCCCGGGACTAGCGGTGAGCAGTTCTTC.

A few counts support this clonotype. A read error is possible here, since a much larger clone lies one base away. A read error is likely, as this CDR3 ends without the conserved phenylalanine or tryptophan. This chain joins TRBV7-8 and TRBJ1-1, with D unresolved. V lost 5 bases and J lost 2, with 12 bases in between. The V gene's germline CDR1 is SGHVS and CDR2 FQNEAQ. This CDR3 is built from 14 residues. CDR3 nucleotide sequence: TGTGCCAGCAGCATAACTCAGGCCAACACTGAAGCTTTCCTT. Protein: CASSITQANTEAFL.

This clonotype was detected ten times or more. The chain links TRBV20-1 to TRBJ1-6, with a possible D match to TRBD1 (5 bases). CDR3 size: 13 residues. With 1 base removed from V and 7 bases from J, the gap between germline ends came to 8 bases. Germline lookup yields CDR1 DFQATT and CDR2 SNEGSKA (reference sequence). CDR3 amino acids: CSARGQINSPLHF. DNA for the CDR3: TGCAGTGCTAGAGGACAGATCAATTCACCCCTCCACTTT.

This clonotype has at least ten counts. The V and J genes are TRBV20-1 and TRBJ1-4; 8 nucleotides match TRBD1. The CDR3 extends over 13 amino acids. Germline CDR1 and CDR2: DFQATT and SNEGSKA (reference sequence). J gave up 6 bases and V 6 bases, and 6 bases lay outside the gene matches. CDR3 in DNA: TGCAGTGCCATAGGACAGGGAGATGAAAAACTGTTTTTT. It is translated as CSAIGQGDEKLFF.

There are many counts of this clonotype. This chain uses TRBV6-1 with TRBJ2-7; D is uncertain. Germline V gives CDR1 MNHNS, CDR2 SASEGT. Trimming removed 2 bases from V and 7 bases from J, with 12 bases in between. This CDR3 is 13 amino acids long. The CDR3 DNA reads as TGTGCCAGCAGTGAATCCGCGATGTTGGAGCAGTACTTC. Its protein product is CASSESAMLEQYF.

In its sample, this clonotype was seen a few times. In nucleotides, the CDR3 is TGTGCCAGCTCAGGAATAGTTCAGGGGGCGGAAGATGGCTACACCTTC. Translating it yields CASSGIVQGAEDGYTF. The chain combines TRBV18 with TRBJ1-2, with 8 bases lining up with TRBD1. The CDR3 runs 16 residues. Germline V gene lookup returns CDR1 KGHSH and CDR2 LQKENI. With V trimmed by 5 bases and J by 6 bases, 14 bases remained unmatched.

Worth noting for this clonotype: It may be a read error: a sequence one base away is much more abundant. The rearrangement joins TRBV6-2 or TRBV6-3 to TRBJ2-4; tentative D call: TRBD2 (6 bases). Per the germline V gene, CDR1 is MNHEY and CDR2 is SVGEGT. This CDR3 region has 17 residues. CDR3 coding DNA: TGTGCCAGCAGTTACTCAAGGGTCCCACTAGCCAAAAAGATTCAGTACTTC. Protein sequence: CASSYSRVPLAKKIQYF.

This clonotype was recorded many times. This rearrangement joins TRBV25-1 to TRBJ2-7, with a tentative D call TRBD2 (6 bases). Germline CDR1 reads MGHDK; CDR2 reads SYGVNS. The length of the CDR3 is 13 residues. Trimming removed 3 bases from V and 2 bases from J, with 8 bases in between. The DNA of the CDR3 is TGTGCCAGCAGTGAGCCGGGGGCCTACGAGCAGTACTTC. Amino acid sequence: CASSEPGAYEQYF.

Many counts were recorded for this clonotype. The V gene is TRBV28, the J gene TRBJ1-4, with 8 bases fitting TRBD1. The junction had 12 bases not matched to a gene; V was cut back by 2 bases and J by 10 bases. Germline V gene sequence: CDR1 MDHEN, CDR2 SYDVKM. The CDR3 is 16 residues long. The CDR3 reads CASSLDGRTGQRKLFF. Here the CDR3 DNA reads TGTGCCAGCAGTTTAGATGGTCGGACAGGGCAGCGAAAACTGTTTTTT. The full variable domain, in which reference TRBV28 and TRBJ1-4 provide the parts outside the CDR3, is DVKVTQSSRYLVKRTGEKVFLECVQDMDHENMFWYRQDPGLGLRLIYFSYDVKMKEKGDIPEGYSVSREKKERFSLILESASTNQTSMYLCASSLDGRTGQRKLFFGSGTQLSVL.

This clonotype came up a few times. A much larger clone is a single base away; this may be a read error. V is TRBV27 and J is TRBJ2-7, with 11 nucleotides matching TRBD1. Germline CDR1 and CDR2: MNHEY and SMNVEV (reference sequence). V lost 6 bases to trimming and J lost 7 bases; unmatched junction nucleotides: 8. This CDR3 contains 14 residues. CDR3 DNA sequence: TGTGCCAGCAGAGTCCTTGGGACAGGGGGTGAGCAGTACTTC. Translating it yields CASRVLGTGGEQYF.

The chain links TRBV2 to TRBJ2-7; TRBD2 matches 7 bases. Germline V CDR1 and CDR2: SNHLY, FYNNEI. Losses at the gene ends were 4 bases for V and 5 bases for J; bases not matched to a gene: 8. The length of the CDR3 is 14 residues. CDR3: CASSVDGRTHEQYF. The CDR3 DNA sequence: TGTGCCAGCAGTGTTGACGGGAGGACCCACGAGCAGTACTTC.

This chain joins TRBV4-2 and TRBJ1-3; 7 nucleotides align to TRBD1. J lost 8 bases, V lost 7 bases, and 11 bases had no gene match. The CDR3 has 14 residues. Germline V gene lookup returns CDR1 LGHNA and CDR2 YNFKEQ. In DNA, the CDR3 is TGTGCCAGCACAAAGGCGACAGGGAGACACACCATATATTTT. It translates to CASTKATGRHTIYF.

This clonotype was seen at least ten times. V gene TRBV9 combines with J gene TRBJ2-3; D remains ambiguous. The CDR3 extends over 13 amino acids. From germline, CDR1 is SGDLS and CDR2 YYNGEE. V was shortened by 0 bases and J by 2 bases, with 4 bases between the two germline ends. The CDR3 reads CASSVAPTDTQYF. The CDR3 DNA follows: TGTGCCAGCAGCGTAGCACCCACAGATACGCAGTATTTT.

This clonotype was observed a few times. J is TRBJ2-1 and V is TRBV3-1, with TRBD1 identical over 8 bases. The CDR3 has 16 residues. The germline gives CDR1 LGHDT, CDR2 YNNKEL (reference sequence). V dropped 4 bases and J dropped 1; count of bases not matched to a gene: 6. In DNA form, the CDR3 reads TGTGCCAGCAGCCGGTCGACAGGGGTTTCCTACAATGAGCAGTTCTTC. This codes for CASSRSTGVSYNEQFF.

This clonotype was recorded at least ten times. The chain is built from TRBV5-1 and TRBJ1-1; D remains unclear. V was cut by 4 bases and J by 5 bases, with 9 bases left in between. In germline, CDR1 is SGHRS, CDR2 YFSETQ. The length of the CDR3 is 12 residues. CDR3 in DNA: TGCGCCAGCAGCCCAACCGATACTGAAGCTTTCTTT. Encoded protein: CASSPTDTEAFF.

This clonotype was seen at least ten times. V is TRBV20-1 and J is TRBJ2-5; D is possibly TRBD2 (7 bases). Per germline, CDR1 DFQATT and CDR2 SNEGSKA (reference sequence). V was shortened by 5 bases and J by 5 bases, with 18 bases between the two germline ends. CDR3 length equals 14 residues. CDR3 coding DNA: TGCAGTGCTGCCTTTGGGGGGGGCCCTGAGACCCAGTACTTC. This gives the protein CSAAFGGGPETQYF.

In its sample, this clonotype was seen many times. The rearrangement joins TRBV2 to TRBJ1-1; no definite D call. This CDR3 is built from 13 residues. V shed 10 bases and J shed 1 base, with 13 bases lying between them. Germline loops: CDR1 SNHLY, CDR2 FYNNEI. The CDR3 here is CATRLEENTEAFF. As DNA, the CDR3 is TGTGCCACCCGATTGGAAGAGAACACTGAAGCTTTCTTT.

This clonotype showed up many times. V gene TRBV12-3 or TRBV12-4 combines with J gene TRBJ2-7, with D hard to call. V shed 2 bases and J shed 0 bases, with 14 bases lying between them. The CDR3 sequence is 16 residues long. The chain's CDR3 is CASSLWAPVSSYEQYF. As DNA, the CDR3 is TGTGCCAGCAGTTTATGGGCCCCGGTGAGCTCCTACGAGCAGTACTTC.